Following are 29 T cell receptor beta chains from one sample sequenced in a study of graft-versus-host responses after intestinal transplantation. Data came from immunoSEQ multiplex PCR; TCRdb stores just in-frame clones and leaves some out. The table lists under 90,000 clones, 91% of them singletons, with approximately 0.3% in the top ten. Their recognized antigens are unknown. The sample in question was unstimulated CD4+ T cells sorted from spleen or lymph node cells, obtained before transplant. These receptors originate from a human donor who was the organ donor for an intestinal transplant.

The chain couples TRBV9 to TRBJ1-1; D uncertain. The CDR3 covers 15 residues. Trimming took off 0 bases at V and 0 bases at J, with 9 bases between the two ends. The V gene's germline CDR1 is SGDLS and CDR2 YYNGEE. CDR3 residues: CASSVVGGLNTEAFF. The CDR3 DNA sequence: TGTGCCAGCAGCGTAGTTGGAGGGCTGAACACTGAAGCTTTCTTT.

The rearrangement uses TRBV5-4 and TRBJ2-5; 13 bases are a match to TRBD2. CDR1 and CDR2 (germline): SGHNT, YYREEE (reference sequence). There are 16 residues in the CDR3. V trimming: 2 bases; J trimming: 1 base; junction bases outside the gene matches: 2. CDR3: CASSLGTSGVQETQYF. The CDR3 DNA is TGTGCCAGCAGCTTAGGGACTAGCGGGGTCCAAGAGACCCAGTACTTC.

The rearrangement uses TRBV7-3 and TRBJ1-1, with D perhaps matching TRBD1 (5 bases). The V end was cut by 3 bases, the J end by 3 bases, with 11 bases between. Germline loops: CDR1 SGHTA, CDR2 FQGTGA. The CDR3 loop spans 14 amino acids. CDR3 in DNA: TGTGCCAGCAGCTTGGGGGGATTCGACACTGAAGCTTTCTTT. Its protein product is CASSLGGFDTEAFF.

The J gene is TRBJ1-2, the V gene TRBV11-3, with TRBD1 matching 7 bases. Looked up from germline, CDR1 is SGHNT and CDR2 is YENEEA. CDR3 length: 16 residues. Trimming took 2 bases from V and 1 from J; bases not matched to a gene: 7. CDR3 amino acids: CASSLWETGFNYGYTF. In nucleotides, the CDR3 is TGTGCCAGCAGCTTATGGGAGACAGGGTTTAACTATGGCTACACCTTC.

V is TRBV15 and J is TRBJ2-3; a possible D gene is TRBD2 (6 bases). The length of the CDR3 is 17 residues. V gave up 0 bases and J gave up 6 bases, with 19 bases separating them. CDR1 and CDR2 (germline): LNHNV, YYDKDF (reference sequence). Here the CDR3 reads CATSRDLRSGRGDTQYF. Written as DNA, the CDR3 is TGTGCCACCAGCAGAGATTTGAGGAGCGGGCGTGGGGATACGCAGTATTTT.

The chain links TRBV10-3 to TRBJ2-7; TRBD1 matches 10 bases. Per the germline V gene, CDR1 is ENHRY and CDR2 is SYGVKD. With V trimmed by 5 bases and J by 7 bases, 17 bases remained unmatched. The CDR3 contains 17 residues. For the CDR3, the DNA is TGTGCCATCAGTCGAACGCTGGGACAGGGGTCGGGTGAAGAGCAGTACTTC. Translating it yields CAISRTLGQGSGEEQYF.

V and J are TRBV15 and TRBJ1-1, with D hard to call. The CDR3 runs 15 residues. CDR1 LNHNV and CDR2 YYDKDF come from the germline V gene (reference sequence). V lost 4 bases and J lost 3, with 15 bases in between. CDR3 bases: TGTGCCACCAGCATTCAAACAGTGTGGGACACTGAAGCTTTCTTT. Protein product: CATSIQTVWDTEAFF.

This clone was detected only once. Other nucleotide sequences in the sample specify the same CDR3. This chain links TRBV5-4 with TRBJ2-5, with 8 nucleotides matching TRBD2. Losses at the gene ends were 3 bases for V and 5 bases for J; bases not matched to a gene: 9. CDR3 length: 15 amino acids. The V gene's germline CDR1 is SGHNT and CDR2 YYREEE (reference sequence). DNA for the CDR3: TGTGCCAGCAGCTATCTAGCGGGTGTTAAGGAGACCCAGTACTTC. It encodes CASSYLAGVKETQYF.

This chain joins TRBV5-1 and TRBJ2-1; D is undetermined. The V end lost 4 bases, the J end lost 5 bases, and 13 bases lay between the germline ends. CDR3 length equals 14 residues. Germline V gene data show CDR1 as SGHRS and CDR2 as YFSETQ. The CDR3 protein is CASSRLIGDNEQFF. In DNA, the CDR3 is TGCGCCAGCAGCCGACTGATTGGTGACAATGAGCAGTTCTTC.

This chain joins TRBV28 and TRBJ2-2; 7 bases map to TRBD1. CDR1 is MDHEN, CDR2 SYDVKM, per germline. The ends lost 6 bases at V and 4 bases at J; junction bases unmatched: 20. This CDR3 spans 19 amino acids. This chain's CDR3 is CASRVSGFRDSRFTGELFF. The CDR3 DNA follows: TGTGCCAGCAGAGTTTCAGGATTCCGGGACAGTCGCTTCACCGGGGAGCTGTTTTTT.

The chain carries TRBV21-1 and TRBJ1-1; TRBD1 is the table's D call and was not checked against the DNA. TRBV21-1 is a recognized pseudogene. The CDR3 is 14 amino acids. CDR3 amino acids: CASSPDTPNTEAFF. CDR3 nucleotides: TGTGCCAGCAGCCCGGACACACCGAACACTGAAGCTTTCTTT.

The J gene is TRBJ2-7, the V gene TRBV18, with TRBD2 identical over 10 bases. This CDR3 contains 14 residues. The V and J ends lost 4 bases and 3 bases, in that order; junction bases with no gene match: 3. Germline V lookup: CDR1 KGHSH, CDR2 LQKENI. The CDR3 loop reads CASSLGTSDYEQYF. Here the CDR3 DNA reads TGTGCCAGCTCACTTGGGACTAGCGACTACGAGCAGTACTTC.

This chain's CDR3 is CASSLGLAIGLPGELFF. The DNA of the CDR3 is TGTGCCAGCAGCTTGGGACTAGCGATTGGTCTTCCCGGGGAGCTGTTTTTT. The rearrangement uses TRBV11-3 and TRBJ2-2, with 10 bases lining up with TRBD2. Germline V gene sequence: CDR1 SGHNT, CDR2 YENEEA. This CDR3 spans 17 amino acids. V lost 3 bases, J lost 6 bases, and 10 bases stayed unmatched. The full variable domain, its missing parts supplied by reference TRBV11-3 and TRBJ2-2, is EAGVVQSPRYKIIEKKQPVAFWCNPISGHNTLYWYLQNLGQGPELLIRYENEEAVDDSQLPKDRFSAERLKGVDSTLKIQPAELGDSAVYLCASSLGLAIGLPGELFFGEGSRLTVL.

The CDR3 coding sequence is TGTGCCAGCAGTTCAAGTGGGTGGAGCGGAAATGAGCAGTTCTTC. Translation gives CASSSSGWSGNEQFF. This chain connects TRBV28 to TRBJ2-1, with D perhaps matching TRBD2 (5 bases). V lost 4 bases and J lost 7, with 17 bases in between. This CDR3 region has 15 residues. The germline CDR1 and CDR2 sequences are MDHEN and SYDVKM.

The chain employs TRBV4-2 and TRBJ1-6; D gene uncertain. V was cut by 3 bases and J by 0 bases, with 9 bases left in between. CDR1 LGHNA and CDR2 YNFKEQ come from the germline V gene. This CDR3 region has 16 residues. In DNA, the CDR3 is TGTGCCAGCAGCCAGGGCAAGGACTCCTATAATTCACCCCTCCACTTT. Amino acids: CASSQGKDSYNSPLHF.

This chain links TRBV15 with TRBJ2-3; D unclear. Trimming stripped 1 base from V and 5 bases from J, with 7 bases between. Germline CDR1 reads LNHNV; CDR2 reads YYDKDF (reference sequence). CDR3 length equals 13 residues. The CDR3 loop is CATSRGALDTQYF. CDR3 sequence (DNA): TGTGCCACCAGCAGAGGGGCCCTAGATACGCAGTATTTT. The variable domain in full, with the rest retrieved from reference TRBV15 and TRBJ2-3, is DAMVIQNPRYQVTQFGKPVTLSCSQTLNHNVMYWYQQKSSQAPKLLFHYYDKDFNNEADTPDNFQSRRPNTSFCFLDIRSPGLGDTAMYLCATSRGALDTQYFGPGTRLTVL.

This clone was seen a handful of times. The chain employs TRBV30 and TRBJ1-2; D not certain. CDR3 length equals 14 residues. V dropped 2 bases and J dropped 0 bases, with 10 bases sitting between them. CDR1 and CDR2 from the germline V gene are GTSNPN and SVGIG (reference sequence). The CDR3: CAWSRGLTNYGYTF. The CDR3, as DNA: TGTGCCTGGAGTCGTGGACTCACTAACTATGGCTACACCTTC.

In nucleotides, the CDR3 is TGTGCCAGTAGTATACGGACAGATTATAATTCACCCCTCCACTTT. Its protein is CASSIRTDYNSPLHF. The gene calls are TRBV19 and TRBJ1-6; D is perhaps TRBD1 (6 bases). CDR3 length equals 15 residues. The germline V gene has CDR1 LNHDA and CDR2 SQIVND (reference sequence). V dropped 2 bases and J dropped 4 bases, with 9 bases sitting between them.

The chain recombines TRBV29-1 with TRBJ1-3; D perhaps matches TRBD1 (5 bases). The CDR3 is 12 residues long. The germline gives CDR1 SQVTM, CDR2 ANQGSEA. This CDR3 is CTPGTSAGQVYF. CDR3 in DNA: TGCACCCCTGGGACTTCAGCTGGGCAGGTATATTTT.

This chain links TRBV20-1 with TRBJ2-1, with 11 nucleotides matching TRBD2. Germline CDR1 reads DFQATT; CDR2 reads SNEGSKA (reference sequence). The length of the CDR3 is 11 residues. V trimming: 6 bases; J trimming: 15 bases; junction bases outside the gene matches: 7. The DNA of the CDR3 is TGCAGTGCAATACTAGCGGGAGCTCGGTTCTTC. Protein: CSAILAGARFF.

The rearrangement links TRBV6-5 to TRBJ1-4; 9 nucleotides match TRBD1. The V segment lost 6 bases and the J segment 8 bases; nucleotides outside the gene matches: 10. CDR1 MNHEY and CDR2 SVGAGI come from the germline V gene. The CDR3 has 15 amino acids. This CDR3 reads CASSYNRGRREKLFF. CDR3 nucleotides: TGTGCCAGCAGCTATAACAGGGGGCGCAGGGAAAAACTGTTTTTT.

Written as DNA, the CDR3 is TGTGCCTGGAGGGGACAGTCTTCAGTCGTGGGTGGCTACACCTTC. This codes for CAWRGQSSVVGGYTF. The J gene is TRBJ1-2, the V gene TRBV30, with 7 bases matching TRBD1. Trimming cost V 3 bases and J 7 bases; bases outside gene matches: 14. There are 15 residues in the CDR3. CDR1 and CDR2 from the germline V gene are GTSNPN and SVGIG (reference sequence). Supplemented by reference TRBV30 and TRBJ1-2, the full variable domain reads SQTIHQWPATLVQPVGSPLSLECTVEGTSNPNLYWYRQAAGRGLQLLFYSVGIGQISSEVPQNLSASRPQDRQFILSSKKLLLSDSGFYLCAWRGQSSVVGGYTFGSGTRLTVV.

On this clone itself: The junction shows a germline mismatch at one end, possibly a read error. The chain has TRBV2 and TRBJ2-7; tentative D call: TRBD1 (8 bases). There are 15 residues in the CDR3. Germline values: CDR1 SNHLY, CDR2 FYNNEI. CDR3 bases: TGTGCCAGCAGTCTACAGGGGGGGGACCTCTACGAGCAGCACTTC. Its protein is CASSLQGGDLYEQHF.

The rearrangement uses TRBV19 and TRBJ1-1; possible D gene TRBD1, 5 bases. The germline V gene has CDR1 LNHDA and CDR2 SQIVND (reference sequence). This CDR3 comprises 15 residues. With 0 bases removed from V and 3 bases from J, the gap between germline ends came to 11 bases. The CDR3 loop is CASSIDRQPYTEAFF. In DNA form, the CDR3 reads TGTGCCAGTAGTATAGATCGACAGCCTTACACTGAAGCTTTCTTT.

The chain combines TRBV10-3 with TRBJ1-2, with D possibly TRBD1 on 6 matching bases. CDR3 size: 15 residues. Between the trimmed V and J ends, which lost 7 bases and 4 bases, there was a span of 19 bases. Germline-derived CDR1 and CDR2 are ENHRY and SYGVKD. This CDR3 is CAITEGGGAGYGYTF. The DNA for the CDR3 is TGTGCCATCACCGAGGGTGGGGGCGCAGGCTATGGCTACACCTTC.

The table lists this clone with a few counts. The chain employs TRBV6-5 and TRBJ1-6; D perhaps matches TRBD1 (6 bases). V dropped 6 bases and J dropped 9 bases, with 15 bases sitting between them. The germline V gene has CDR1 MNHEY and CDR2 SVGAGI. The CDR3 totals 14 residues. The CDR3 spells CASRQGPGGSPLHF. DNA of the CDR3: TGTGCCAGCAGACAGGGTCCTGGGGGTTCACCCCTCCACTTT.

The J gene is TRBJ1-1, the V gene TRBV28; D is possibly TRBD1 (6 bases). The CDR3 spans 14 residues. Germline CDR1 MDHEN, CDR2 SYDVKM. Deletions cut 7 bases from V and 4 bases from J, with 16 bases between. CDR3 nucleotides: TGTGCCAGCAACCGGGGGGCGACGGGCACTGAAGCTTTCTTT. As protein: CASNRGATGTEAFF.

This chain connects TRBV10-3 to TRBJ1-4; a weak D match, TRBD1 (6 bases). This CDR3 has 13 amino acids. V dropped 11 bases and J dropped 8 bases, with 18 bases sitting between them. The V gene's germline CDR1 is ENHRY and CDR2 SYGVKD. The CDR3 region is CAVSQGRREKLFF. The CDR3 nucleotides are TGTGCCGTCTCACAGGGTAGGAGAGAAAAACTGTTTTTT.

The J gene is TRBJ2-5, the V gene TRBV2; 7 nucleotides align to TRBD2. Germline V lookup: CDR1 SNHLY, CDR2 FYNNEI. Unmatched junction bases numbered 6, after V lost 2 bases and J lost 3 bases. This CDR3 comprises 15 residues. The CDR3 DNA reads TGTGCCAGCAGTGAACCCTACCGGGGGGAAGAGACCCAGTACTTC. Translated: CASSEPYRGEETQYF.